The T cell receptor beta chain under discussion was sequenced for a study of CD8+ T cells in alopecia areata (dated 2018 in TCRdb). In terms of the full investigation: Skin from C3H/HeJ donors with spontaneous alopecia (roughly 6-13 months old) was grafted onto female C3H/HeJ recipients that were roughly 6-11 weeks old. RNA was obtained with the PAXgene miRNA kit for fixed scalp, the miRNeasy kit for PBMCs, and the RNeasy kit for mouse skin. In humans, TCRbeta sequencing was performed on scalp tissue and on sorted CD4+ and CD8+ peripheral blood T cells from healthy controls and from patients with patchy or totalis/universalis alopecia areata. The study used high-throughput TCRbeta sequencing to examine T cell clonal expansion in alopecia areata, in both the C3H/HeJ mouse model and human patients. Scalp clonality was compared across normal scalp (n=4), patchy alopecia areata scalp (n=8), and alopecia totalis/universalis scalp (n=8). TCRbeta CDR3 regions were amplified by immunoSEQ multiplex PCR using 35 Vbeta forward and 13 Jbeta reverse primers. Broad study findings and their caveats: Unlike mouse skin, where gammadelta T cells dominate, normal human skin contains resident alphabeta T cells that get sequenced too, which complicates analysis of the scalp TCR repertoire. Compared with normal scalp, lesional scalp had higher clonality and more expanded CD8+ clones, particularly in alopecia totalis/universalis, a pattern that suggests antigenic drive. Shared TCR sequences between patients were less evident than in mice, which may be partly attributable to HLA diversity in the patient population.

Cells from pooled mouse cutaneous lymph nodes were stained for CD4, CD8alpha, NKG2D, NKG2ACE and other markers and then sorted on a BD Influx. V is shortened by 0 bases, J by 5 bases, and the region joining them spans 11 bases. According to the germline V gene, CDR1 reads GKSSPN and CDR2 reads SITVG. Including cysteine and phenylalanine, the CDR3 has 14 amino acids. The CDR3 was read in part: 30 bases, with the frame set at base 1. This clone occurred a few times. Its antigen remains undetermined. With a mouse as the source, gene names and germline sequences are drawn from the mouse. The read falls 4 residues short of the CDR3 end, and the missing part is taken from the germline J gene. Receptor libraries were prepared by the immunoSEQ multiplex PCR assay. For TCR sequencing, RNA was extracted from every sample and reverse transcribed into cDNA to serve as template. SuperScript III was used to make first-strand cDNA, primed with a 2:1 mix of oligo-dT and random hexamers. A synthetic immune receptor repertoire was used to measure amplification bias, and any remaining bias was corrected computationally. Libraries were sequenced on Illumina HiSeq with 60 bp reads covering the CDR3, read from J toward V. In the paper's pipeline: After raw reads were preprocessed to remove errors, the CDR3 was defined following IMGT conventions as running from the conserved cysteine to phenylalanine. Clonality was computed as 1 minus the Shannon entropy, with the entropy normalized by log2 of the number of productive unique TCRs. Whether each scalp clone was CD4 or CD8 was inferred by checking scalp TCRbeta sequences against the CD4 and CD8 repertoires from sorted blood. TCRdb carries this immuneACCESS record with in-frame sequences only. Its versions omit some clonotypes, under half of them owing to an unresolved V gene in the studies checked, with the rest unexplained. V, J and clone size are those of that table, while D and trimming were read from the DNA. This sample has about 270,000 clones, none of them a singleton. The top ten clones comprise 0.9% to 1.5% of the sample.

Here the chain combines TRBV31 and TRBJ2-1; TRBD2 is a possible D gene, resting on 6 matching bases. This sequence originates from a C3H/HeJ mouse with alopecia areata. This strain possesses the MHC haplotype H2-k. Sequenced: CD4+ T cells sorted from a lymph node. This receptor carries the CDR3 CAWSLAGLDAEQFF. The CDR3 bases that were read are TGTGCCTGGAGTCTAGCGGGACTCGATGCT.